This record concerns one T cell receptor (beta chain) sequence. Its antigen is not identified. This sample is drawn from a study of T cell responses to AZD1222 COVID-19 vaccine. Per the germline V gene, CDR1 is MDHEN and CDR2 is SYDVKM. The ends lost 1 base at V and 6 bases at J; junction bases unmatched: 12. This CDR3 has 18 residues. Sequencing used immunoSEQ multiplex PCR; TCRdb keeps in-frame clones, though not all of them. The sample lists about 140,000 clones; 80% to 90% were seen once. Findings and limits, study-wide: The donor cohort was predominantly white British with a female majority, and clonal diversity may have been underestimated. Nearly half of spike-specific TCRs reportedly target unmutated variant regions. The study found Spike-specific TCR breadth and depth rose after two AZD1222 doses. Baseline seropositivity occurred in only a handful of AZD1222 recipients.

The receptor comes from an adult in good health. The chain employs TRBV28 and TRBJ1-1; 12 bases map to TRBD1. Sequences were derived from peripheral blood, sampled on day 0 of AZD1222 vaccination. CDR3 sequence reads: CASSLFGGTGGLRAEAFF. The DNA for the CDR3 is TGTGCCAGCAGTTTATTTGGGGGGACAGGGGGCCTTCGGGCTGAAGCTTTCTTT. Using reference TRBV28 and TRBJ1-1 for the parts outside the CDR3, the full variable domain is DVKVTQSSRYLVKRTGEKVFLECVQDMDHENMFWYRQDPGLGLRLIYFSYDVKMKEKGDIPEGYSVSREKKERFSLILESASTNQTSMYLCASSLFGGTGGLRAEAFFGQGTRLTVV.